Below, one T cell receptor beta chain is given with its context. Clones were sequenced by immunoSEQ multiplex PCR, and TCRdb holds only the in-frame ones, with some missing. This table holds around 82,000 clones, over 70% found once. Time point given: baseline, week 1 (first vaccination visit). Treatment: pre-vaccination baseline after standard-of-care therapy. The germline V gene has CDR1 SGHDT and CDR2 YYEEEE. The V end was cut by 0 bases, the J end by 1 base, with 13 bases between. The CDR3 is 16 amino acids. These data come from a study of a mutant IDH1 vaccine in newly diagnosed glioma. The sequencing here drew on PBMCs, taken from a glioma patient treated with radiotherapy, temozolomide or both. This TCR was sampled from a man aged 35 to 55 with glioma. Some clones in this sample may be carry-over from other donors' samples. This chain uses TRBV5-6 with TRBJ2-5; D remains unclear. The CDR3 region is CASSLDIGSLQETQYF. In nucleotides, the CDR3 is TGTGCCAGCAGCTTGGACATTGGTTCCCTCCAAGAGACCCAGTACTTC.